This T cell receptor (beta chain) was sequenced during a study of blood T cells in healthy people across ages. Trimming removed 0 bases from V and 3 bases from J, with 14 bases in between. This CDR3 region has 15 residues. The germline V gene has CDR1 DFQATT and CDR2 SNEGSKA (reference sequence). Then a second PCR, running roughly 7 to 11 cycles, was carried out with a sample-barcoded 5' primer and a J-beta primer mix. TCRdb called the 5' RACE reads again in MiXCR, with one record for every CDR3 protein. The table shows approximately 800,000 distinct CDR3 sequences, with roughly 25% occurring only once. Researchers collected 9.5 to 10 milliliters of peripheral blood from every single donor. Only a few counts were recorded for this clonotype. Separately, the same data were catalogued under a study of T cells of mothers and their children. As that study records: The sample comes from eight or nine healthy Caucasian donors: mothers and children. In cDNA synthesis, all of the extracted RNA was used at 1.5 ug per 15 ul.

The sample was blood. The chain recombines TRBV20-1 with TRBJ2-5, with D possibly TRBD2 on 6 matching bases. This TCR derives from a boy aged 5-17 years in good health. DNA of the CDR3: TGCAGTGCTAGAGATCGGGCGGGATCGGAAGAGACCCAGTACTTC. Amino acids: CSARDRAGSEETQYF.